The sequence of this T cell receptor (beta chain) was determined in a study of response to subunit inactivated influenza vaccine. Points from the study as a whole: Each seasonal flu vaccination may recruit only limited new T cells, authors suggested.

TCRdb reanalysed the RT-PCR reads using MiXCR and keeps one entry per CDR3 protein. The sample carries approximately 230,000 distinct CDR3 sequences, 9% to 15% recorded once. Germline-derived CDR1 and CDR2 are SGHRS and YFSETQ. V shed 4 bases, J shed 7 bases, and the junction held 6 bases outside the gene matches. The CDR3 has 14 amino acids. With respect to this clonotype: Its antigen is not known.

V usage is TRBV5-1 and J usage is TRBJ2-7; 12 bases are shared with TRBD1. The source material was non-naive T cells sorted from PBMCs, sampled around 14 days before vaccination. The TCR was taken from a man aged 50 or older who received an inactivated influenza vaccine. The CDR3 here is CASSTGQGAGEQYF. CDR3 bases: TGCGCCAGCAGCACGGGACAGGGGGCAGGAGAGCAGTACTTC.